Below, one T cell receptor (beta chain) is given with its context. The repertoire was sequenced with immunoSEQ multiplex PCR; TCRdb's copy has only in-frame clones and lacks some. The data hold around 170,000 clones, with about 86% observed a single time. This record comes from a study of blood T cell repertoires in COVID-19. Germline V CDR1 and CDR2: SGDLS, YYNGEE. This CDR3 region has 13 residues. Trimming removed 4 bases from V and 2 bases from J, with 9 bases in between. The origin of this receptor is a woman under 40 with active or convalescent COVID-19. The chain uses TRBV9 and TRBJ2-5; D is unresolved. Sequencing was done on a sample of peripheral blood. The CDR3 here is CASSPDLQETQYF. CDR3 DNA sequence: TGTGCCAGCAGCCCAGACTTGCAAGAGACCCAGTACTTC.